This T cell receptor beta chain came from a study of cytomegalovirus exposure and HLA in healthy donors. Study-level points and caveats: In presence/absence analyses, roughly uniform sequencing depth across donors was assumed. Several of the most significant clusters were apparently associated with common viral pathogens in a later analysis.

V lost 5 bases and J lost 11, with 18 bases in between. Looked up from germline, CDR1 is MNHEY and CDR2 is SVGAGI. The length of the CDR3 is 13 residues. The primer mix had 60 Vbeta and 13 Jbeta primers. Study processing details: Counted up in a later analysis, unique TCR beta chains came to some 82 million, with around 9.9 million shared. TCRdb keeps only in-frame clones here, not all; method: immunoSEQ multiplex PCR. V and J calls and clone size come straight from that table; D and trimming were deduced from the DNA. In the table there are 100,000 to 120,000 clones, 70% to 80% of which are singletons. This clone appeared a few times. Its antigen remains unknown. Donors were nominally healthy when sampled, though unrecorded immune exposures were likely.

The specimen sequenced was PBMCs. The origin of this receptor is a woman between 40 and 55 years old in good health and CMV-seropositive. This chain uses TRBV6-5 with TRBJ1-2; the D is unclear. The chain's CDR3 is CASSPGTSGFYTF. The CDR3 coding sequence is TGTGCCAGCAGTCCCGGTACCTCGGGGTTTTACACCTTC.